A selection of T cell receptor beta chains follows, all from one sample in a study of blood T cell repertoires in COVID-19. Profiling relied on immunoSEQ multiplex PCR, and the TCRdb table lists in-frame clones only, not all of them. The table records around 72,000 clones, roughly 87% of them present only once. The sample was peripheral blood. Source of these receptors: a woman aged 50 to 60 with acute or convalescent COVID-19. The CDR3 runs from the conserved cysteine through the conserved F or W. The order of the fields is D gene, clone size, J gene, V gene, CDR3 protein, CDR3 DNA. A D gene is named only where the DNA matches it firmly. Rows give clone size only sometimes, using once, few, many, or a class for an expanded clone.

-	-	TRBJ1-4	TRBV19	CASSGRENEKLFF	TGTGCCAGTAGTGGCCGGGAGAATGAAAAACTGTTTTTT
-	-	TRBJ1-2	TRBV9	CASSPPGGNYGYTF	TGTGCCAGCAGCCCTCCGGGGGGGAACTATGGCTACACCTTC
-	-	TRBJ1-3	TRBV2	CASSDGGFGSGNTIYF	TGTGCCAGCAGTGATGGAGGTTTCGGATCTGGAAACACCATATATTTT
-	-	TRBJ2-3	TRBV5-6	CASSLAPDTQYF	TGTGCCAGCAGCTTGGCTCCAGATACGCAGTATTTT
TRBD1	once	TRBJ1-1	TRBV19	CASRPTGGSEAFF	TGTGCCAGTAGACCGACAGGGGGATCTGAAGCTTTCTTT
TRBD1	once	TRBJ1-5	TRBV7-2	CASSLHLGQGPPQHF	TGTGCCAGCAGCTTACATCTGGGACAGGGCCCGCCCCAGCATTTT
TRBD1	-	TRBJ2-2	TRBV19	CASSQGFGTGELFF	TGTGCCAGTTCACAGGGGTTTGGCACCGGGGAGCTGTTTTTT
-	few	TRBJ2-1	TRBV19	CASSIGRGVNEQFF	TGTGCCAGTAGTATAGGCAGGGGGGTCAATGAGCAGTTCTTC
-	-	TRBJ1-3	TRBV11-2	CASSPGGTIYF	TGTGCCAGCAGCCCCGGAGGCACCATATATTTT
TRBD1	-	TRBJ2-5	TRBV9	CASSESQGAWETQYF	TGTGCCAGCAGCGAGTCCCAGGGGGCTTGGGAGACCCAGTACTTC
-	-	TRBJ2-5	TRBV6-2/TRBV6-3	CASSYSGLQETQYF	TGTGCCAGCAGTTACTCCGGACTCCAAGAGACCCAGTACTTC
-	-	TRBJ1-3	TRBV7-2	CASSLAIQSNSGNTIYF	TGTGCCAGCAGCTTAGCGATACAGTCTAACTCTGGAAACACCATATATTTT
-	-	TRBJ2-7	TRBV22-1	CPGSAPRAQETYEQYF	TGTCCTGGGAGCGCACCCCGCGCACAGGAGACCTACGAGCAGTACTTC
-	once	TRBJ2-1	TRBV7-8	CASSLGGGDEQFF	TGTGCCAGCAGCTTGGGAGGCGGGGATGAGCAGTTCTTC
TRBD1	-	TRBJ1-5	TRBV7-2	CASSRDRVDQPQHF	TGTGCCAGCAGCCGGGACAGGGTGGATCAGCCCCAGCATTTT
-	-	TRBJ1-3	TRBV19	CASSPQGLSGNTIYF	TGTGCCAGTAGCCCACAGGGCCTCTCTGGAAACACCATATATTTT
TRBD2	-	TRBJ2-2	TRBV13	CASSPRTSGNTGELFF	TGTGCCAGCAGCCCGCGGACTAGCGGGAACACCGGGGAGCTGTTTTTT
-	-	TRBJ1-2	TRBV7-3	CASSLRPGTTYGYTF	TGTGCCAGCAGCTTAAGACCGGGAACAACTTATGGCTACACCTTC
-	-	TRBJ1-1	TRBV7-2	CASSLAGSEAFF	TGTGCCAGCAGCTTAGCAGGGAGTGAAGCTTTCTTT
TRBD1	-	TRBJ1-2	TRBV30	CAWSRGTGWAYGYTF	TGTGCCTGGAGCCGCGGGACAGGGTGGGCCTATGGCTACACCTTC
TRBD2	-	TRBJ2-3	TRBV7-2	CASSNSREGVTDTQYF	TGTGCCAGCAGCAACTCACGGGAGGGAGTTACAGATACGCAGTATTTT
-	-	TRBJ2-5	TRBV18	CASSPRGQQETQYF	TGTGCCAGCTCACCTCGGGGTCAACAAGAGACCCAGTACTTC
-	-	TRBJ2-5	TRBV9	CASSVGSGIKETQYF	TGTGCCAGCAGCGTAGGTTCAGGGATAAAAGAGACCCAGTACTTC